Sequencing of this TCR beta chain was carried out in a study of spatial heterogeneity in lung cancer. At the level of the study: Raw reads contained each unique TCR and UMI combination more than ten times on average.

The CDR3 contains 15 residues. Looked up from germline, CDR1 is MNHEY and CDR2 is SVGAGI. The J segment lost 5 bases and the V segment lost 4 bases, leaving 8 bases of the junction unmatched. As to time point: blood at routine non-recurrence follow-up after resection. Material for sequencing was whole RNA from tumor, nontumor lung or frozen PBMC, left unsorted. There are many counts of this clonotype. Each CDR3 protein gets one entry after TCRdb re-called the 5' RACE reads with MiXCR. Counted here are about 52,000 distinct CDR3 sequences, 6.5% to 7.5% occurring once; the ten biggest clones make up roughly 35%.

V gene TRBV6-5 combines with J gene TRBJ2-5; the match to TRBD2 covers 9 bases. The specimen was PBMCs, collected at follow-up. The receptor comes from a female donor with early-stage non-small cell lung cancer. CDR3 DNA: TGTGCCAGCAGTTCCCCTGCGGGGGGGGAGGAGACCCAGTACTTC. The encoded protein is CASSSPAGGEETQYF.